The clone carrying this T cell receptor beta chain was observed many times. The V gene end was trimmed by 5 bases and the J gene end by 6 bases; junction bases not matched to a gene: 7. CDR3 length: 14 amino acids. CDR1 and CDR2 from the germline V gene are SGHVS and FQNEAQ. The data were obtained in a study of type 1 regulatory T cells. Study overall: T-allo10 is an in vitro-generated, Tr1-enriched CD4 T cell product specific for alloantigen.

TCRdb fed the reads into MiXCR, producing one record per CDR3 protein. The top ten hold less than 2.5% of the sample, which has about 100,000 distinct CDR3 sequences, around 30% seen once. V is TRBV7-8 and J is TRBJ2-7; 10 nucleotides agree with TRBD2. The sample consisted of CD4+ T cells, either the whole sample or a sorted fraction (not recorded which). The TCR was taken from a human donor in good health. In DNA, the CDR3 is TGTGCCAGCAGCATCCTAGCGGGAGCGGTCGAGCAGTACTTC. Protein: CASSILAGAVEQYF.